This T cell receptor (beta chain) derives from a study of blood T cell repertoires in COVID-19. Study-wide context: Researchers got acute and convalescent COVID-19 samples from the United States, Italy and Spain. In each case, the material was cDNA or gDNA derived from T cells, B-cell-depleted T cells, or PBMCs.

V dropped 0 bases and J dropped 4; count of bases not matched to a gene: 18. CDR1 and CDR2 (germline): SGHDN, FVKESK. The CDR3 is 19 amino acids. Original processing methods: From reference gene primer amplification, estimates of nucleated cell counts were derived. Sequencing was performed with immunoSEQ multiplex PCR; in TCRdb, only in-frame clones are kept and a portion is missing. D and trimming come from the DNA, and the V and J calls and clone size come from that table. The table shows more than 300,000 clones, with 91% occurring only once. The V gene is TRBV14, the J gene TRBJ2-7; 7 positions match TRBD1. The sequence came from a woman between 18 and 29 years old who had recovered from COVID-19. The sequenced sample consisted of peripheral blood. CDR3 nucleotide sequence: TGTGCCAGCAGCCAAGATATAGGCGGAGTCACAGGGGTTATTTACGAGCAGTACGTC. Translated, it gives CASSQDIGGVTGVIYEQYV.